The 24 T cell receptor beta chains below all came from one sample that was sequenced in a study of blood T cell repertoires in COVID-19 (dated by TCRdb to about 2020). The library was prepared using the immunoSEQ multiplex PCR assay. In TCRdb, the immuneACCESS table is reduced to in-frame sequences with V and J assigned. These tables do not hold every clone; where another copy was compared, an unresolved V gene accounts for under half, and the others remain unexplained. Across this sample there are approximately 360,000 clones, with over 75% seen only once. 0.95% to 1% of the sample is taken by the ten largest. The specimen was PBMCs or T cells enriched from blood (not recorded which). The source of these receptors is a woman aged 25 to 39 with acute COVID-19.

For this clone: The same CDR3 is also encoded by other DNA sequences in this sample. The genes are TRBV24-1 and TRBJ2-1, with D perhaps matching TRBD1 (5 bases). There are 16 residues in the CDR3. Germline CDR1 KGHDR, CDR2 SFDVKD. V lost 1 base and J lost 2, with 11 bases in between. The CDR3 is CATSDLRQGAYNEQFF. CDR3 DNA sequence: TGTGCCACCAGTGATTTACGGCAAGGGGCCTACAATGAGCAGTTCTTC.

This chain connects TRBV29-1 to TRBJ1-1, with unresolved D. Trimming took 3 bases from V and 3 from J, leaving 14 bases between them. Germline values: CDR1 SQVTM, CDR2 ANQGSEA. This CDR3 region has 14 residues. CDR3 loop: CSVDLRLADTEAFF. The CDR3 DNA reads TGCAGCGTTGACCTTCGCCTCGCGGACACTGAAGCTTTCTTT.

CDR3 DNA sequence: TGTGCCAGCAGTGAACAGGTCCTCGGGGGTGGCTACACCTTC. Its translation: CASSEQVLGGGYTF. The gene calls are TRBV2 and TRBJ1-2; tentative D call: TRBD1 (5 bases). Germline V gene data show CDR1 as SNHLY and CDR2 as FYNNEI. The ends were cut back, 2 bases at V and 7 bases at J, with 14 bases in the middle. There are 14 residues in the CDR3.

This rearrangement joins TRBV10-3 to TRBJ1-2, with D possibly TRBD1 on 5 matching bases. This CDR3 is 14 amino acids long. Trimming left V 5 bases short and J 0 bases short, with 10 bases between. Germline V lookup: CDR1 ENHRY, CDR2 SYGVKD. CDR3 DNA sequence: TGTGCCATCAGTTCGACAGAGGCTAACTATGGCTACACCTTC. It specifies CAISSTEANYGYTF.

This clone was counted only a few times. J is TRBJ2-7 and V is TRBV12-3 or TRBV12-4; TRBD1 aligns across 7 bases. Germline trimming cut 6 bases from V and 4 bases from J; bases unmatched to any gene: 6. The CDR3 runs to 13 residues. DNA of the CDR3: TGTGCCAGCAGCGAAGGGGGCGCGTACGAGCAGTACTTC. It translates to CASSEGGAYEQYF.

V is TRBV10-1 and J is TRBJ1-2; D ambiguous. The CDR3 runs to 11 residues. V dropped 2 bases and J dropped 13 bases, with 11 bases sitting between them. Per germline, CDR1 WNHNN and CDR2 SYGVQD (reference sequence). The CDR3 spells CASSEIRAGTF. The CDR3 nucleotides are TGCGCCAGCAGTGAGATACGGGCGGGCACCTTC.

On this clone: At the DNA level, this CDR3 is encoded by other sequences in the same sample as well. The chain is built from TRBV5-1 and TRBJ2-7, with D maybe TRBD2 (5 bases). The V gene's germline CDR1 is SGHRS and CDR2 YFSETQ. Trimming stripped 4 bases from V and 3 bases from J, with 5 bases between. The CDR3 is 11 residues long. In DNA form, the CDR3 reads TGCGCCAGCAGCGAGGGCTACGAGCAGTACTTC. This codes for CASSEGYEQYF.

This chain links TRBV27 with TRBJ1-1; 7 nucleotides agree with TRBD1. J gave up 5 bases and V 6 bases, and 12 bases lay outside the gene matches. Germline V gene sequence: CDR1 MNHEY, CDR2 SMNVEV (reference sequence). The CDR3 loop spans 15 amino acids. CDR3 nucleotide sequence: TGTGCCAGCAGAAGGGAGCGGACAGGCAGAACTGAAGCTTTCTTT. This gives the protein CASRRERTGRTEAFF.

This sequence joins TRBV5-6 and TRBJ2-1, with 8 bases matching TRBD1. Germline V lookup: CDR1 SGHDT, CDR2 YYEEEE. Losses at the gene ends were 1 base for V and 8 bases for J; bases not matched to a gene: 11. The CDR3 totals 16 residues. The CDR3 sequence: CASSLFRGRINDEQFF. CDR3 nucleotides: TGTGCCAGCAGCTTGTTCAGGGGGCGTATTAACGATGAGCAGTTCTTC.

This chain links TRBV7-9 with TRBJ1-2; 9 bases align to TRBD1. The V gene's germline CDR1 is SEHNR and CDR2 FQNEAQ (reference sequence). V gave up 5 bases and J gave up 3 bases; unmatched junction bases: 10. The CDR3 has 16 amino acids. Here the CDR3 reads CASSLNTGGIDYGYTF. The CDR3 bases are TGTGCCAGCAGCCTGAATACAGGGGGCATTGACTATGGCTACACCTTC.

The J gene is TRBJ1-6, the V gene TRBV6-1; D gene ambiguous. The CDR3 totals 13 residues. Trimming pared 3 bases from V and 14 bases from J, leaving 14 bases between. Germline CDR1 and CDR2: MNHNS and SASEGT. This CDR3 is CASSEGLLLALHF. DNA of the CDR3: TGTGCCAGCAGTGAGGGCCTTCTGTTAGCCCTCCACTTT.

With regard to this clone: At one end, the junction sequence differs from germline, possibly due to a read error. The rearrangement uses TRBV27 and TRBJ1-5, with 9 bases that match TRBD1. Germline-derived CDR1 and CDR2 are MNHEY and SMNVEV (reference sequence). The CDR3 covers 16 residues. The CDR3 region is CASCLPTGGEHQPQHF. Here the CDR3 DNA reads TGTGCCAGCTGTTTGCCAACAGGGGGCGAGCATCAGCCCCAGCATTTT.

This chain uses TRBV14 with TRBJ2-3; D uncertain. This CDR3 region has 15 residues. The germline gives CDR1 SGHDN, CDR2 FVKESK. V was clipped by 4 bases and J by 0 bases, with 11 bases between them. The chain's CDR3 is CASSPRSRSTDTQYF. As DNA, the CDR3 is TGTGCCAGCAGCCCACGTTCGCGGAGCACAGATACGCAGTATTTT.

The chain is built from TRBV5-5 and TRBJ1-2, with TRBD1 as a possible D gene (6 bases). Per germline, CDR1 SGHKS and CDR2 YYEKEE (reference sequence). The CDR3 contains 14 residues. Trimming removed 2 bases at V and 1 base at J, with 9 bases between. The CDR3 protein is CASSFQGFNYGYTF. CDR3 in DNA: TGTGCCAGCAGCTTTCAGGGGTTTAACTATGGCTACACCTTC.

The rearrangement links TRBV5-1 to TRBJ2-3; tentatively, D is TRBD2 (6 bases). The CDR3 is 16 residues long. The V gene lost 4 bases and the J gene lost 6 bases, with 21 bases spanning the gap. Germline CDR1 SGHRS, CDR2 YFSETQ. CDR3 sequence (DNA): TGCGCCAGCAGCGTGGAGGGTTTAGGAGGGGCCGATACGCAGTATTTT. Its translation is CASSVEGLGGADTQYF.

This chain uses TRBV6-5 with TRBJ1-6, with D unclear. The CDR3 has 14 amino acids. Per the germline V gene, CDR1 is MNHEY and CDR2 is SVGAGI. V dropped 5 bases and J dropped 7 bases, with 12 bases sitting between them. The CDR3 is CASSRTDFNSPLHF. CDR3 coding DNA: TGTGCCAGCAGTAGGACGGACTTCAATTCACCCCTCCACTTT.

The chain combines TRBV3-1 (or the pseudogene TRBV3-2) with TRBJ2-3; 8 nucleotides match TRBD2. J lost 0 bases, V lost 1 base, and 6 bases had no gene match. CDR3 length equals 17 residues. Germline loops: CDR1 LGHDT, CDR2 YNNKEL (reference sequence). The CDR3 protein is CASSQGVPSGSTDTQYF. CDR3 sequence (DNA): TGTGCCAGCAGCCAAGGGGTCCCTAGCGGGAGCACAGATACGCAGTATTTT.

The V call is TRBV28, the J call TRBJ1-6; maybe TRBD1 (6 bases). Germline V lookup: CDR1 MDHEN, CDR2 SYDVKM. The ends were cut back, 7 bases at V and 0 bases at J, with 13 bases in the middle. The length of the CDR3 is 16 residues. The CDR3: CASKGDSSSYNSPLHF. The CDR3 DNA sequence: TGTGCCAGCAAGGGGGATTCTAGCTCCTATAATTCACCCCTCCACTTT.

This chain connects TRBV9 to TRBJ2-7; 8 bases fit TRBD1. Germline CDR1 and CDR2: SGDLS and YYNGEE. V gave up 3 bases and J gave up 2 bases; unmatched junction bases: 10. This CDR3 has 16 residues. CDR3 DNA: TGTGCCAGCAGCGCCACAGGGGGATCTCCCCCCTACGAGCAGTACTTC. It is translated as CASSATGGSPPYEQYF.

As DNA, the CDR3 is TGTGCCAGTAGTATACTACCAGGGAAGGCCTACGAGCAGTACTTC. This gives the protein CASSILPGKAYEQYF. The genes are TRBV19 and TRBJ2-7; a possible D gene is TRBD1 (5 bases). The germline V gene has CDR1 LNHDA and CDR2 SQIVND (reference sequence). The CDR3 is 15 residues long. V lost 2 bases to trimming and J lost 2 bases, with 13 bases between them.

CDR3 DNA: TGTGCCAGCAGCTTGAACAGGGGCACTAATGAAAAACTGTTTTTT. It translates to CASSLNRGTNEKLFF. The rearrangement uses TRBV7-8 and TRBJ1-4; 7 nucleotides align to TRBD1. The germline gives CDR1 SGHVS, CDR2 FQNEAQ. The CDR3 covers 15 residues. Trimming at V came to 3 bases and at J to 2 bases, leaving 3 bases not matched to a gene.

This chain connects TRBV28 to TRBJ2-1, with 12 bases fitting TRBD2. Germline CDR1 and CDR2: MDHEN and SYDVKM. The length of the CDR3 is 14 residues. Trimming took 8 bases from V and 4 from J; bases not matched to a gene: 3. The CDR3 nucleotides read TGTGCCAGCCAAACTAGCGGGGGGTACAATGAGCAGTTCTTC. Its translation: CASQTSGGYNEQFF.

The chain links TRBV4-3 to TRBJ2-2; no clear D. The CDR3 loop spans 14 amino acids. V lost 4 bases, J lost 4 bases, and 10 bases lay in between. Germline V lookup: CDR1 LGHNA, CDR2 YSLEER. CDR3 nucleotide sequence: TGCGCCAGCAGCCCTCTTCATAGCACCGGGGAGCTGTTTTTT. It codes for CASSPLHSTGELFF.

V and J are TRBV27 and TRBJ2-2, with TRBD2 identical over 11 bases. V lost 6 bases and J lost 1; bases outside the gene matches: 7. The CDR3 loop spans 17 amino acids. Per germline, CDR1 MNHEY and CDR2 SMNVEV (reference sequence). The CDR3 coding sequence is TGTGCCAGCAGGGTAGCGGGGGGGAATTGGAACACCGGGGAGCTGTTTTTT. Amino acid sequence: CASRVAGGNWNTGELFF.